This TCR beta chain was recorded in a study of shared clonotypes between healthy human individuals. Findings of the study overall: Deeper or shallower sequencing was expected to change how clonotypes are shared among donors.

Concerning this clone itself: Antigen specificity is unknown.

Per germline, CDR1 MNHEY and CDR2 SMNVEV (reference sequence). V trimming: 6 bases; J trimming: 7 bases; junction bases outside the gene matches: 5. The CDR3 length is 12 residues. Terminally differentiated effector memory CD45RA+ cells were excluded by CCR7 positive selection of CD45RO-negative cells. The study drew its donors from healthy HIV-negative adults without recent acute infections or vaccinations. Every one of the donors was a Caucasian adult that lived in Nashville, Tennessee. Sequencing used immunoSEQ multiplex PCR; TCRdb keeps in-frame clones, though not all of them. The sample includes 700,000 to 950,000 clones, 96% of them seen just once.

The gene calls are TRBV27 and TRBJ2-7; 8 bases line up with TRBD1. This TCR derives from a man aged 25-40 years in good health. The sequenced material came from naive CD8+ T cells sorted from blood. The CDR3 bases are TGTGCCAGCAGGGACAGGGTATGGGAGCAGTACTTC. Amino acid sequence: CASRDRVWEQYF.